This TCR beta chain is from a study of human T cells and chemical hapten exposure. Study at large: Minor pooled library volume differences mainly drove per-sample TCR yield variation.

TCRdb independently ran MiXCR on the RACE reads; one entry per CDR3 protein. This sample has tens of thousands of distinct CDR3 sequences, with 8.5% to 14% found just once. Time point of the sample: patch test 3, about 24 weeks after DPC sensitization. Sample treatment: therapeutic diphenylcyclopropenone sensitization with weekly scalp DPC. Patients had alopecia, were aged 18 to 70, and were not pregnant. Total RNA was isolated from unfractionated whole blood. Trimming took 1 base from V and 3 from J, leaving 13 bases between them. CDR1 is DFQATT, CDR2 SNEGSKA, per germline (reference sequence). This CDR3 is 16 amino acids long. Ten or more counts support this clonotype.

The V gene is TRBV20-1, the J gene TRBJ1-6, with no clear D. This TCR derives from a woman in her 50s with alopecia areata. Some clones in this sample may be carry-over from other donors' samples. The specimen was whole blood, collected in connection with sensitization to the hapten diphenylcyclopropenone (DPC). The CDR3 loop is CSARALQNNYNSPLHF. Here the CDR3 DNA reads TGCAGTGCTAGAGCTCTGCAGAACAACTATAATTCACCCCTCCACTTT.